A single sample gave rise to the 7 T cell receptor beta chains below, sequenced in a study of blood T cell repertoires in COVID-19. Method: immunoSEQ multiplex PCR; TCRdb's copy keeps in-frame clones and lacks some. The sample contains around 50,000 clones, about three quarters of which appear only once. Sequenced input: peripheral blood. Receptor source: a human donor with active or convalescent COVID-19. The donor label of this sample is uncertain.

CDR3 amino acids: CASSSRRDAEGNIQYF. Here the CDR3 DNA reads TGTGCCAGCAGTTCTCGCCGGGACGCGGAGGGAAACATTCAGTACTTC. J is TRBJ2-4 and V is TRBV27; D is perhaps TRBD2 (6 bases). The length of the CDR3 is 16 residues. The germline CDR1 and CDR2 sequences are MNHEY and SMNVEV (reference sequence). The ends were cut back, 4 bases at V and 6 bases at J, with 19 bases in the middle.

The chain is built from TRBV12-5 and TRBJ2-7; TRBD2 matches at 7 bases. The CDR3 has 13 amino acids. V lost 1 base and J lost 6; bases outside the gene matches: 3. Germline assignment: CDR1 LGHNT and CDR2 FRNRAP. This CDR3 reads CASGLGLAFEQYF. In DNA, the CDR3 is TGTGCTAGTGGTTTGGGACTAGCTTTCGAGCAGTACTTC.

This clone has just one count. V usage is TRBV29-1 and J usage is TRBJ1-1; 7 bases are shared with TRBD1. Trimming cost V 5 bases and J 1 base; bases outside gene matches: 4. The CDR3 runs 13 residues. Germline loops: CDR1 SQVTM, CDR2 ANQGSEA. The CDR3 loop reads CSVSRGENTEAFF. Written as DNA, the CDR3 is TGCAGCGTTAGCAGGGGGGAGAACACTGAAGCTTTCTTT. Complete variable domain (other parts from reference TRBV29-1 and TRBJ1-1): SAVISQKPSRDICQRGTSLTIQCQVDSQVTMMFWYRQQPGQSLTLIATANQGSEATYESGFVIDKFPISRPNLTFSTLTVSNMSPEDSSIYLCSVSRGENTEAFFGQGTRLTVV.

The DNA for the CDR3 is TGCGCCAGCAGCTTGTCGACTGCTAACTATGGCTACACCTTC. Residues: CASSLSTANYGYTF. V and J are TRBV5-1 and TRBJ1-2; D remains unclear. V dropped 1 base and J dropped 0 bases, with 7 bases sitting between them. Germline V gives CDR1 SGHRS, CDR2 YFSETQ. CDR3 length equals 14 residues.

This chain joins TRBV19 and TRBJ2-1, with D unclear. V lost 3 bases and J lost 4, with 10 bases in between. The CDR3 is made up of 14 amino acids. Germline V lookup: CDR1 LNHDA, CDR2 SQIVND (reference sequence). DNA of the CDR3: TGTGCCAGTAGTATCTATGCGCCTTACAATGAGCAGTTCTTC. Amino acid sequence: CASSIYAPYNEQFF. The whole variable domain, remainder taken from reference TRBV19 and TRBJ2-1, is DGGITQSPKYLFRKEGQNVTLSCEQNLNHDAMYWYRQDPGQGLRLIYYSQIVNDFQKGDIAEGYSVSREKKESFPLTVTSAQKNPTAFYLCASSIYAPYNEQFFGPGTRLTVL.

This clone was seen a single time. The chain has TRBV7-3 and TRBJ2-2; TRBD2 might be the D (6 bases). V was clipped by 5 bases and J by 7 bases, with 17 bases between them. This CDR3 has 15 residues. Germline CDR1 and CDR2: SGHTA and FQGTGA. The CDR3 region is CASSPGTSSGGELFF. Here the CDR3 DNA reads TGTGCCAGCAGCCCAGGGACTTCCTCTGGCGGGGAGCTGTTTTTT.

The J gene is TRBJ1-4, the V gene TRBV10-3; TRBD1 aligns across 7 bases. The CDR3 sequence is 14 residues long. Germline assignment: CDR1 ENHRY and CDR2 SYGVKD. V was pared by 3 bases and J by 3 bases, with 1 base of the junction left unmatched. CDR3 DNA: TGTGCCATCAGTGAAGGACAGGCTAATGAAAAACTGTTTTTT. Its translation: CAISEGQANEKLFF.